This T cell receptor beta chain originates from a study of somatic mutations in cytotoxic T cells in rheumatoid arthritis. Study at large: After diagnosis, patient blood (over 29 ml EDTA) was drawn right away, before any treatment was given.

Sequenced by immunoSEQ multiplex PCR; TCRdb stores in-frame clones only, minus some. Of roughly 20,000 clones in the sample, approximately 83% were seen once. Findings of the study overall: Unlike healthy controls, rheumatoid arthritis patients had CD8+ clonality that increased with age. Patients with rheumatoid arthritis did not differ significantly from age-matched healthy controls in CD8+ T-cell clonality.

Both CD4+ and CD8+ cells were separated through positive magnetic bead selection, and their purity was verified using flow cytometry. Note on this clone: What it binds is unknown.

This CDR3 is 15 amino acids long. Germline CDR1 MDHEN, CDR2 SYDVKM. V lost 3 bases and J lost 5, with 14 bases in between. J is TRBJ2-4 and V is TRBV28; possibly TRBD2 for D (5 bases). Specimen: CD8+ T cells sorted from blood. The TCR sequence derives from an adult with rheumatoid arthritis. The CDR3, as DNA: TGTGCCAGCAGTTTGGTGGGAGTTGGGGAAAACATTCAGTACTTC. Its protein is CASSLVGVGENIQYF. Filled out from reference TRBV28 and TRBJ2-4, the complete variable domain reads DVKVTQSSRYLVKRTGEKVFLECVQDMDHENMFWYRQDPGLGLRLIYFSYDVKMKEKGDIPEGYSVSREKKERFSLILESASTNQTSMYLCASSLVGVGENIQYFGAGTRLSVL.